This T cell receptor (beta chain) comes out of a study of cytomegalovirus exposure and HLA in healthy donors. Germline loops: CDR1 SGHTA, CDR2 FQGNSA. This CDR3 contains 15 residues. After removal of 5 bases from V and 4 bases from J, the junction contained 2 bases not matched to a gene. Amplification used 60 Vbeta primers and 13 Jbeta primers. In the original processing: An analysis performed later counted roughly 80 million unique TCR beta chains (around 10 million of them shared). The repertoire was sequenced with immunoSEQ multiplex PCR; TCRdb's copy has only in-frame clones and lacks some. V and J calls and clone size are copied from that table; D and trimming were computed from the DNA. This table holds some 48,000 clones. Regarding this clone: Its antigen is undetermined.

Study-level results: One later analysis reportedly identified an Asian-associated ancestry cluster that showed fewer N-insertions than the 666-donor mean. Some 150 TCR beta chains were listed as cytomegalovirus-associated. The authors later linked a missense DCLRE1C variant to TCR beta V- and J-gene trimming.

The sequencing sample was made of PBMCs. The TCR originated in a woman in her 40s in good health and CMV-seronegative. The gene calls are TRBV7-2 and TRBJ2-3; 14 bases align to TRBD2. The DNA of the CDR3 is TGTGCCAGCAGCCAGACTAGCGGGGGGGCAGATACGCAGTATTTT. Protein product: CASSQTSGGADTQYF.